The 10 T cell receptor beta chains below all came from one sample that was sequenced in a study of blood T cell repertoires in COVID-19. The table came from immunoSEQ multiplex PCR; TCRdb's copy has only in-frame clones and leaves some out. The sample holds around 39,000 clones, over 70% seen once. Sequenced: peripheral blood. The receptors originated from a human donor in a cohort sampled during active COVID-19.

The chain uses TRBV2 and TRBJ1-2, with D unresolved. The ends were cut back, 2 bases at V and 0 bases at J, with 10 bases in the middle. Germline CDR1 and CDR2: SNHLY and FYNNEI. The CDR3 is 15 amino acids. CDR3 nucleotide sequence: TGTGCCAGCAGTGAACTGGGCAGATCTAACTATGGCTACACCTTC. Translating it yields CASSELGRSNYGYTF.

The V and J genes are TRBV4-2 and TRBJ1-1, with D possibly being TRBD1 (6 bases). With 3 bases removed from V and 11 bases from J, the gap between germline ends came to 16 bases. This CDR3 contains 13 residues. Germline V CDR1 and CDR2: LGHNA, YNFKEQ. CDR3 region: CASSQALQGWAFF. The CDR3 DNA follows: TGTGCCAGCAGCCAGGCCTTACAGGGATGGGCTTTCTTT.

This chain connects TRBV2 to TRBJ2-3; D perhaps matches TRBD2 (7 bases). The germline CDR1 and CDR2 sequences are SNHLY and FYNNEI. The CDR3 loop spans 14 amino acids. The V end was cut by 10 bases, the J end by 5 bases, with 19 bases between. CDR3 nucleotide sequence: TGTGCCACCGGGGGGCGGGGGCGAGGAGATACGCAGTATTTT. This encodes CATGGRGRGDTQYF.

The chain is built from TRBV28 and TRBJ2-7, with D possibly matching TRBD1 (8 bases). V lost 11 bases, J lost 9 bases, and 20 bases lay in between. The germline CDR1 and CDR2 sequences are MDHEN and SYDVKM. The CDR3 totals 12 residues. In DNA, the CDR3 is TGTGCCTGTGGGGACAGGAGGGGGGGGCAGTACTTC. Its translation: CACGDRRGGQYF.

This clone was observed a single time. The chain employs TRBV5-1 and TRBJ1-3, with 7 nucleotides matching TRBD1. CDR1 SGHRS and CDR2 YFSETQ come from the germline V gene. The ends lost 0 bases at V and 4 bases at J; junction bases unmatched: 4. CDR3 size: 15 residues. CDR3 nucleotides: TGCGCCAGCAGCTTGGACAGGGGAACGGGAAACACCATATATTTT. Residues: CASSLDRGTGNTIYF. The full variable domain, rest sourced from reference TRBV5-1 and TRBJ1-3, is KAGVTQTPRYLIKTRGQQVTLSCSPISGHRSVSWYQQTPGQGLQFLFEYFSETQRNKGNFPGRFSGRQFSNSRSEMNVSTLELGDSALYLCASSLDRGTGNTIYFGEGSWLTVV.

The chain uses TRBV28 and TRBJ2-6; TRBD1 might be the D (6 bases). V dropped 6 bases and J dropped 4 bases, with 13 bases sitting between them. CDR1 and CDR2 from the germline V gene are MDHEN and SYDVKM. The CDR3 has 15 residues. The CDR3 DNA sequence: TGTGCCAGCAGATCACAGGGACCCGGGGCCAACGTCCTGACTTTC. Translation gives CASRSQGPGANVLTF.

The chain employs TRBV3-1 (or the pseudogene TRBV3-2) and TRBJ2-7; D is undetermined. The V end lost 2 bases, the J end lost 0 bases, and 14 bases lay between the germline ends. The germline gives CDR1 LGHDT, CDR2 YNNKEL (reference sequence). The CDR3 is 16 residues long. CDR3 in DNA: TGTGCCAGCAGCCAAATGTGGCAGGCTCACTCCTACGAGCAGTACTTC. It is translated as CASSQMWQAHSYEQYF.

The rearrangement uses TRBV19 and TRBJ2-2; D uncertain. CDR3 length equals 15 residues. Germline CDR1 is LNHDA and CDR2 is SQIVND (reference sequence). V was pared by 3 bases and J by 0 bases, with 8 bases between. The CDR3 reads CASSIAQTNTGELFF. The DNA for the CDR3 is TGTGCCAGTAGTATTGCCCAGACGAACACCGGGGAGCTGTTTTTT.

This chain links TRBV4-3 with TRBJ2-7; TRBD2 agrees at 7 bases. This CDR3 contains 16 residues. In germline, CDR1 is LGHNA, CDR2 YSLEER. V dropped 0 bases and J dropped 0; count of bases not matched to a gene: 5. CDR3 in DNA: TGCGCCAGCAGCCAAGATCAGACTAGCCGCTCCTACGAGCAGTACTTC. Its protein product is CASSQDQTSRSYEQYF.

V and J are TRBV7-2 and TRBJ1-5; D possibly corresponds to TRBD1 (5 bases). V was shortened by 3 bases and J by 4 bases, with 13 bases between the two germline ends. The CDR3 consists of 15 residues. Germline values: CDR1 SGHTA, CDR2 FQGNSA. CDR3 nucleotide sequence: TGTGCCAGCAGCTTCGGGGGTCTTGTGAATCAGCCCCAGCATTTT. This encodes CASSFGGLVNQPQHF.